The present TCR beta chain was sequenced within a study of cytomegalovirus exposure and HLA in healthy donors (dated by TCRdb to about 2017). Concerning the study at large: The roughly 650 repertoires of the first cohort and the 95 to 150 validation repertoires were produced on the same platform, according to a later analysis. The study aimed to test whether signatures of past pathogen exposure could be identified by cataloging public T cell receptors. The study combined high-throughput TCR immunosequencing, statistical association of individual TCRs with disease status, and machine learning to predict cytomegalovirus infection status. In addition to the first cohort of around 670 subjects, a separate validation cohort of approximately 110 different subjects was used. What the authors observed across the whole study: In vitro tests confirmed that a few of the cytomegalovirus-associated TCR beta chains recognize cytomegalovirus antigens. It was suggested by the authors that the approach could potentially be generalized to other disease states and immunological phenotypes. The study listed 150 to 200 TCR beta chains as associated with cytomegalovirus. A later analysis found that TCRs clustered in the first cohort also tended to co-occur in the 100 to 150 validation repertoires, with approximately 95% of cluster scores above 0. Across donors, most TCR sequences were observed very rarely, whereas some public TCRs were present in many individuals. The classifier was reported to diagnose cytomegalovirus status with high specificity and sensitivity in both the original cohort and the validation cohort. A later analysis had no HLA typing for the validation cohort, so co-occurrence there was scored across all 120 repertoires.

Germline trimming: 4 bases from V, 5 bases from J; junction bases outside gene matches: 16. Measured from the cysteine to the phenylalanine, the CDR3 is 17 residues long. The kept DNA is CDR3 alone, 51 bases in frame from the first base. CDR1 and CDR2, per the germline V gene, are MDHEN and SYDVKM. The library came from the immunoSEQ multiplex PCR assay. The study's own analysis went as follows. A statistical classification framework was developed to diagnose cytomegalovirus status using the catalog of TCR beta chain sequences. This is the immuneACCESS table as TCRdb keeps it, with only in-frame sequences that have V and J called. A part of the clones is gone; compared with another copy, unresolved V genes explain less than half, and the rest is unexplained. The V and J calls and the clone size are those of that table, but D and trimming were determined from the DNA. The sample records about 53,000 clones, around 91% of which are singletons. 1.4% of the sample rests with the top ten.

Donors formed part of the validation cohort, which comprised over a hundred subjects and was distinct from the first cohort of under 850 subjects. Worth noting for this clone: What this receptor recognizes is not known. Base qualities are not provided; no much larger clone lies one nucleotide away.

The sequence joins TRBV28 to TRBJ1-1, and 7 junctional nucleotides match TRBD1. Sequences were obtained from PBMCs. The sequence was collected from a man aged 18-30 years in good health and CMV-seronegative. The DNA sequence follows: TGTGCCAGCAGTTCAATCGAATTACAGGGGCGCGGGACTGAAGCTTTCTTT. It codes for CASSSIELQGRGTEAFF.